Following are 15 T cell receptor beta chains from one sample sequenced in a study of OX40 agonist ivuxolimab in advanced cancers. Method: immunoSEQ multiplex PCR; TCRdb's copy keeps in-frame clones and lacks some. The sample carries tens of thousands of clones, approximately 85% recorded once. The specimen was CD4+ or CD8+ T cells sorted from blood, collected in a trial of the OX40 agonist ivuxolimab. These receptor sequences come from an adult with an advanced solid tumor such as melanoma, head and neck, liver or kidney cancer.

V and J are TRBV28 and TRBJ2-7, with 10 bases aligning to TRBD1. This CDR3 is 14 amino acids long. Germline V gene sequence: CDR1 MDHEN, CDR2 SYDVKM. Germline trimming cut 10 bases from V and 4 bases from J; bases unmatched to any gene: 10. The CDR3 nucleotides read TGTGCCACCCCCCGGGACAGGGGTTCGTACGAGCAGTACTTC. Translated, it gives CATPRDRGSYEQYF.

The rearrangement links TRBV18 to TRBJ1-2; no definite D call. With 2 bases removed from V and 3 bases from J, the gap between germline ends came to 10 bases. This CDR3 region has 14 residues. Per germline, CDR1 KGHSH and CDR2 LQKENI. Written as DNA, the CDR3 is TGTGCCAGCTCACCATCCCCGGTTGACTATGGCTACACCTTC. Protein product: CASSPSPVDYGYTF.

This clone was detected only a few times. The CDR3 is CASSLTGPRETQYF. The CDR3 bases are TGCGCCAGCAGCTTGACAGGCCCCCGGGAGACCCAGTACTTC. J is TRBJ2-5 and V is TRBV5-1; a possible D gene is TRBD1 (5 bases). V was pared by 1 base and J by 5 bases, with 12 bases between. The CDR3 sequence is 14 residues long. The V gene's germline CDR1 is SGHRS and CDR2 YFSETQ.

The chain combines TRBV7-3 with TRBJ2-3, with a weak D call TRBD1 (7 bases). Trimming took 0 bases from V and 4 from J, leaving 11 bases between them. CDR1 SGHTA and CDR2 FQGTGA come from the germline V gene. The CDR3 contains 15 residues. The DNA of the CDR3 is TGTGCCAGCAGCTTAACAGGAGGGGGCCCAGATACGCAGTATTTT. Its protein product is CASSLTGGGPDTQYF.

This clone has a count of ten or more. The V call is TRBV18, the J call TRBJ1-4; D uncertain. CDR3 length: 14 residues. V gave up 5 bases and J gave up 4 bases, with 11 bases separating them. Germline CDR1 and CDR2: KGHSH and LQKENI. CDR3 amino acids: CASSVGNFNEKLFF. The CDR3 nucleotides are TGTGCCAGCTCAGTTGGCAATTTTAATGAAAAACTGTTTTTT.

The chain combines TRBV4-1 with TRBJ2-7, with 8 bases aligning to TRBD2. The CDR3 has 15 residues. V shed 4 bases and J 0 bases; nucleotides not matched to a gene: 5. Germline CDR1 and CDR2: MGHRA and YSYEKL. The CDR3 loop is CASSPVGTSSYEQYF. CDR3 coding DNA: TGCGCCAGCAGCCCAGTCGGGACTAGCTCCTACGAGCAGTACTTC.

This chain connects TRBV5-1 to TRBJ1-1; the D is unclear. The CDR3 loop spans 17 amino acids. The germline CDR1 and CDR2 sequences are SGHRS and YFSETQ. Trimming removed 1 base at V and 1 base at J, with 17 bases between. CDR3 in amino acids: CASSLIGREAGNTEAFF. In DNA form, the CDR3 reads TGCGCCAGCAGCTTGATTGGTAGGGAGGCCGGGAACACTGAAGCTTTCTTT.

The chain is built from TRBV7-6 and TRBJ2-7, with D tentatively TRBD1 or TRBD2 (5 bases each). Deletions cut 5 bases from V and 1 base from J, with 15 bases between. The CDR3 is 15 residues long. In germline, CDR1 is SGHVS, CDR2 FNYEAQ. The chain's CDR3 is CASSRFTGGSYEQYF. The CDR3 nucleotides are TGTGCCAGCAGCCGATTTACTGGGGGATCCTACGAGCAGTACTTC. Complete variable domain (other parts from reference TRBV7-6 and TRBJ2-7): GAGVSQSPRYKVTKRGQDVALRCDPISGHVSLYWYRQALGQGPEFLTYFNYEAQQDKSGLPNDRFSAERPEGSISTLTIQRTEQRDSAMYRCASSRFTGGSYEQYFGPGTRLTVT.

The chain links TRBV19 to TRBJ1-1, with D unclear. Trimming cost V 9 bases and J 1 base, with 15 bases left between them. This CDR3 has 14 amino acids. CDR1 LNHDA and CDR2 SQIVND come from the germline V gene (reference sequence). The CDR3 DNA reads TGTGCCAGCCACCCCCAGGCGGGGAACACTGAAGCTTTCTTT. Its protein is CASHPQAGNTEAFF.

The genes are TRBV19 and TRBJ2-2, with 7 bases fitting TRBD2. Germline CDR1 reads LNHDA; CDR2 reads SQIVND (reference sequence). CDR3 length: 15 residues. Trimming at V came to 1 base and at J to 1 base, leaving 0 bases not matched to a gene. The CDR3 here is CASSIGGGNTGELFF. The CDR3 nucleotides are TGTGCCAGTAGTATAGGCGGGGGGAACACCGGGGAGCTGTTTTTT.

The chain recombines TRBV5-6 with TRBJ1-5; the D is unclear. The germline CDR1 and CDR2 sequences are SGHDT and YYEEEE. This CDR3 is built from 16 residues. Trimming cost V 0 bases and J 0 bases, with 10 bases left between them. CDR3 protein: CASSLGRLNSNQPQHF. The CDR3 DNA sequence: TGTGCCAGCAGCTTGGGACGGCTTAATAGCAATCAGCCCCAGCATTTT.

This chain connects TRBV4-1 to TRBJ1-1; possible D gene TRBD1, 6 bases. This CDR3 region has 15 residues. V gave up 1 base and J gave up 1 base, with 10 bases separating them. The germline V gene encodes CDR1 MGHRA and CDR2 YSYEKL. CDR3: CASSQGPTGNTEAFF. CDR3 DNA: TGCGCCAGCAGCCAAGGCCCGACAGGGAACACTGAAGCTTTCTTT.

The chain joins TRBV15 to TRBJ1-2, with 12 bases aligning to TRBD1. V gave up 1 base and J gave up 7 bases; unmatched junction bases: 10. CDR3 size: 17 residues. In germline, CDR1 is LNHNV, CDR2 YYDKDF (reference sequence). The DNA for the CDR3 is TGTGCCACCAGCAGAGCGGGCCCGGGACAGGGGGCGAGTGGCTACACCTTC. Translation gives CATSRAGPGQGASGYTF.

The chain employs TRBV7-3 and TRBJ1-1, with 7 positions matching TRBD1. CDR1 and CDR2 (germline): SGHTA, FQGTGA. V was pared by 5 bases and J by 4 bases, with 7 bases of the junction left unmatched. This CDR3 region has 14 residues. This CDR3 is CASSLQGEVTEAFF. The CDR3 DNA is TGTGCCAGCAGCCTCCAGGGGGAGGTCACTGAAGCTTTCTTT.

The V gene is TRBV5-4, the J gene TRBJ2-2; 15 positions agree with TRBD2. Germline CDR1 reads SGHNT; CDR2 reads YYREEE (reference sequence). The CDR3 is 15 residues long. Trimming removed 4 bases from V and 8 bases from J; junction bases left unmatched: 3. CDR3 nucleotides: TGTGCCAGCAGCCCTGGGACTAGCGGGAGGGGGGAGCTGTTTTTT. Protein: CASSPGTSGRGELFF.